The sample holds a few counts of the clone carrying this T cell receptor beta chain. Antigen: not known. Isolation yielded PBMCs, at least 7 million per sample, in every case. This sample is drawn from a study of blood T cells in healthy people across ages. Broader study findings: Observed TCR beta diversity per million T cells went down as age went up. This fall followed a roughly linear course with age. Not knowing donor CMV status may have confounded expanded clonotype changes.

Primers used in a second PCR of roughly 6 to 11 cycles were a sample-barcoded 5' primer and a J-beta primer mix. Tagging of each cDNA molecule was performed by a template-switch adaptor with 12 random nucleotides. TCRdb fed the 5' RACE reads into MiXCR, producing one record per CDR3 protein. Of hundreds of thousands of distinct CDR3 sequences detected, approximately 53% appear once; the ten largest clones hold under 30%. The origin of this receptor is a man in his forties or fifties in good health. Material for sequencing was blood.

DNA for the CDR3: TGTGCCAGCAGCTTGCGGACGGCCCGAATTTACCAAGAGACCCAGTACTTC. Protein product: CASSLRTARIYQETQYF. This chain connects TRBV7-2 to TRBJ2-5; unclear D gene. The CDR3 loop spans 17 amino acids. V was clipped by 3 bases and J by 0 bases, with 17 bases between them. The germline V gene encodes CDR1 SGHTA and CDR2 FQGNSA.